Listed below are T cell receptor beta chains from one sample, sequenced in a study of blood T cells in healthy people across ages. TCRdb used MiXCR to reprocess the 5' RACE reads, holding one entry per CDR3 protein. The sample has about 830,000 distinct CDR3 sequences, around 68% seen once; the top ten hold roughly 25%. The sample taken for sequencing was blood. These receptors all come from a man aged 25-45 years in good health. The CDR3 runs from the conserved cysteine through the conserved F or W. D genes are given only for firm matches. Clone size is not always given. Where it is, it says once, few, many or a class for expanded clones.

cdr3_nt: TGTGCCAGCAGTTACCCCCGGGGTAGCGGAAACTCCTACAATGAGCAGTTCTTC
cdr3_aa: CASSYPRGSGNSYNEQFF
cdr3_length: 18
j_call: TRBJ2-1
v_call: TRBV6-2/TRBV6-3
d_call: -
clone_size: few

cdr3_nt: TGTGCCAGCAGCCAAGCACTAGCGGGGGTCAATGAGCAGTTCTTC
cdr3_aa: CASSQALAGVNEQFF
cdr3_length: 15
j_call: TRBJ2-1
v_call: TRBV4-2
d_call: TRBD2
clone_size: -

cdr3_nt: TGTGCCAGCAGCTTCCCCGGGTCTCTCGTCAGGGAGCAGTACTTC
cdr3_aa: CASSFPGSLVREQYF
cdr3_length: 15
j_call: TRBJ2-7
v_call: TRBV7-9
d_call: -
clone_size: -

cdr3_nt: TGTGCCAGCATAAAGGGGGGACCTACAGATACGCAGTATTTT
cdr3_aa: CASIKGGPTDTQYF
cdr3_length: 14
j_call: TRBJ2-3
v_call: TRBV28
d_call: -
clone_size: -

cdr3_nt: TGCAGTGCTAAAGGGACAGGGTATGGCTACACCTTC
cdr3_aa: CSAKGTGYGYTF
cdr3_length: 12
j_call: TRBJ1-2
v_call: TRBV20-1
d_call: TRBD1
clone_size: once

cdr3_nt: TGCGCCAGCAGCCCGGGGGCCGGGACTAGCATTCATACGCAGTATTTT
cdr3_aa: CASSPGAGTSIHTQYF
cdr3_length: 16
j_call: TRBJ2-3
v_call: TRBV5-1
d_call: TRBD2
clone_size: -

cdr3_nt: TGCAGTGTTCCGCAGGGACACCTCACCTACAATGAGCAGTTCTTC
cdr3_aa: CSVPQGHLTYNEQFF
cdr3_length: 15
j_call: TRBJ2-1
v_call: TRBV20-1
d_call: -
clone_size: -

cdr3_nt: TGTGCCAGCAGAACCTCAGGGGGCAGGATAACCGGGGAGCTGTTTTTT
cdr3_aa: CASRTSGGRITGELFF
cdr3_length: 16
j_call: TRBJ2-2
v_call: TRBV6-5
d_call: TRBD1
clone_size: -

cdr3_nt: TGCGCCAGCAGCCCGACATTGGCGGACACTGAAGCTTTCTTT
cdr3_aa: CASSPTLADTEAFF
cdr3_length: 14
j_call: TRBJ1-1
v_call: TRBV4-1
d_call: -
clone_size: -

cdr3_nt: TGCGCCAGCAGCCAAACCGGGACCCCGGGGGAGACCCAGTACTTC
cdr3_aa: CASSQTGTPGETQYF
cdr3_length: 15
j_call: TRBJ2-5
v_call: TRBV4-3
d_call: -
clone_size: -

cdr3_nt: TGTGCCAGCAGCGTTGGACTAGCGGATCTCCAAGAGACCCAGTACTTC
cdr3_aa: CASSVGLADLQETQYF
cdr3_length: 16
j_call: TRBJ2-5
v_call: TRBV9
d_call: TRBD2
clone_size: few

cdr3_nt: TGCAGCGTTGGAGGGGCAGTAGTCAAAAATGAGCAGTTCTTC
cdr3_aa: CSVGGAVVKNEQFF
cdr3_length: 14
j_call: TRBJ2-1
v_call: TRBV29-1
d_call: -
clone_size: -

cdr3_nt: TGTGCCACCAGCAGAGTCTCTAGCGGGAATGAGCGGTTCTTC
cdr3_aa: CATSRVSSGNERFF
cdr3_length: 14
j_call: TRBJ2-1
v_call: TRBV15
d_call: TRBD2
clone_size: -

cdr3_nt: TGTGCCAGCAGCTTAGGGCCGGGCAGTTTCACAGATACGCAGTATTTT
cdr3_aa: CASSLGPGSFTDTQYF
cdr3_length: 16
j_call: TRBJ2-3
v_call: TRBV7-9
d_call: -
clone_size: -

cdr3_nt: TGTGCCAGCAGCCCGGAGGGGTCAGATACGCCGTATTTT
cdr3_aa: CASSPEGSDTPYF
cdr3_length: 13
j_call: TRBJ2-3
v_call: TRBV7-9
d_call: -
clone_size: -

cdr3_nt: TGTGCCAGCACAGGGGAGACAAAAGAGACCCAGTACTTC
cdr3_aa: CASTGETKETQYF
cdr3_length: 13
j_call: TRBJ2-5
v_call: TRBV7-8
d_call: -
clone_size: -

cdr3_nt: TGTGCCAGCAGCTTCCAGGGAGGGGAGGAGACCCAGTACTTC
cdr3_aa: CASSFQGGEETQYF
cdr3_length: 14
j_call: TRBJ2-5
v_call: TRBV7-2
d_call: TRBD2
clone_size: few

cdr3_nt: TGCAGTGCTAGAAAGGCGGGGGCAGACAATGAGCAGTTCTTC
cdr3_aa: CSARKAGADNEQFF
cdr3_length: 14
j_call: TRBJ2-1
v_call: TRBV20-1
d_call: -
clone_size: -

cdr3_nt: TGTGCCTGGAGTGTGGGACTTCAGGAGACCCAGTACTTC
cdr3_aa: CAWSVGLQETQYF
cdr3_length: 13
j_call: TRBJ2-5
v_call: TRBV30
d_call: -
clone_size: -

cdr3_nt: TGTGCCAGCTCAAGGGCCCTTGAAGCTTTCTTT
cdr3_aa: CASSRALEAFF
cdr3_length: 11
j_call: TRBJ1-1
v_call: TRBV28
d_call: -
clone_size: -

cdr3_nt: TGTGCCAGCAGTGCTGGACAGGGTTATGGCTACACCTTC
cdr3_aa: CASSAGQGYGYTF
cdr3_length: 13
j_call: TRBJ1-2
v_call: TRBV2
d_call: TRBD1
clone_size: -

cdr3_nt: TGCAGTCCTTTCTACAGGGAAGATCAGCCCCAGCATTTT
cdr3_aa: CSPFYREDQPQHF
cdr3_length: 13
j_call: TRBJ1-5
v_call: TRBV20-1
d_call: -
clone_size: -

cdr3_nt: TGTGCCAGCAGTTACTCGAGAGGGACAGGGGGCAACTATGGCTACACCTTC
cdr3_aa: CASSYSRGTGGNYGYTF
cdr3_length: 17
j_call: TRBJ1-2
v_call: TRBV6-5
d_call: TRBD1
clone_size: -

cdr3_nt: TGTGCCAGCAGCCACCGGCGGGGGAGGACCGGGGAGCTGTTTTTT
cdr3_aa: CASSHRRGRTGELFF
cdr3_length: 15
j_call: TRBJ2-2
v_call: TRBV3-1
d_call: TRBD2
clone_size: -

cdr3_nt: TGTGCCAGCAGCTTAGGGCGGGCCGGACAGGGGGCTTATGGCTACACCTTC
cdr3_aa: CASSLGRAGQGAYGYTF
cdr3_length: 17
j_call: TRBJ1-2
v_call: TRBV7-2
d_call: TRBD1
clone_size: few

cdr3_nt: TGTGCCACGACGGGGACCTCAGATACGCAGTATTTT
cdr3_aa: CATTGTSDTQYF
cdr3_length: 12
j_call: TRBJ2-3
v_call: TRBV5-6
d_call: -
clone_size: -

cdr3_nt: TGTGCCAGCAGTAGCCGGGACAGGGGATGCGAGCAGTTCTTC
cdr3_aa: CASSSRDRGCEQFF
cdr3_length: 14
j_call: TRBJ2-1
v_call: TRBV12-3/TRBV12-4
d_call: TRBD1
clone_size: -

cdr3_nt: TGCAGTGCTAGTTGGGGTCCCTCCTACGAGCAGTACTTC
cdr3_aa: CSASWGPSYEQYF
cdr3_length: 13
j_call: TRBJ2-7
v_call: TRBV20-1
d_call: -
clone_size: -

cdr3_nt: TGCAGCGTTAATCGGGTTTTCCAAGAGACCCAGTACTTC
cdr3_aa: CSVNRVFQETQYF
cdr3_length: 13
j_call: TRBJ2-5
v_call: TRBV29-1
d_call: -
clone_size: -

cdr3_nt: TGCAGTGCCCTTGGGACAGCTACCTACGAGCAGTACTTC
cdr3_aa: CSALGTATYEQYF
cdr3_length: 13
j_call: TRBJ2-7
v_call: TRBV20-1
d_call: TRBD1
clone_size: -

cdr3_nt: TGTGCCAGCAGTCCCCGGGGAGGCCGAACCTCAGAAGAAAAACTGTTTTTT
cdr3_aa: CASSPRGGRTSEEKLFF
cdr3_length: 17
j_call: TRBJ1-4
v_call: TRBV28
d_call: -
clone_size: -

cdr3_nt: TGTGCCAGCAGCTTAGGACAGGGGTTGAATCTACATGGCTACACCTTC
cdr3_aa: CASSLGQGLNLHGYTF
cdr3_length: 16
j_call: TRBJ1-2
v_call: TRBV11-2
d_call: TRBD1
clone_size: -

cdr3_nt: TGTGCCAGCAGCTTATTTGCGGTCCCCAGCTCCTACAATGAGCAGTTCTTC
cdr3_aa: CASSLFAVPSSYNEQFF
cdr3_length: 17
j_call: TRBJ2-1
v_call: TRBV7-3
d_call: -
clone_size: -

cdr3_nt: TGTGCCAGCACCTCCCGGGGTTTGGGCATTCAAGAGACCCAGTACTTC
cdr3_aa: CASTSRGLGIQETQYF
cdr3_length: 16
j_call: TRBJ2-5
v_call: TRBV5-6
d_call: -
clone_size: once

cdr3_nt: TGCAGCGTTGCTAGGGGCGGGGGGTTCCAAGAGACCCAGTACTTC
cdr3_aa: CSVARGGGFQETQYF
cdr3_length: 15
j_call: TRBJ2-5
v_call: TRBV29-1
d_call: TRBD2
clone_size: -

cdr3_nt: TGCAGCGTTCAGGGACAGACCTACGAGCAGTACTTC
cdr3_aa: CSVQGQTYEQYF
cdr3_length: 12
j_call: TRBJ2-7
v_call: TRBV29-1
d_call: TRBD1
clone_size: few

cdr3_nt: TGCGCCAGCAGCTTGGATTCAGGCAAAACCGGGGAGCTGTTTTTT
cdr3_aa: CASSLDSGKTGELFF
cdr3_length: 15
j_call: TRBJ2-2
v_call: TRBV5-1
d_call: -
clone_size: -

cdr3_nt: TGTGCCAGCAGCTTGGGCGGAGACGCCTACTACAATGAGCAGTTCTTC
cdr3_aa: CASSLGGDAYYNEQFF
cdr3_length: 16
j_call: TRBJ2-1
v_call: TRBV5-4
d_call: -
clone_size: -